Listed below are T cell receptor beta chains from one sample, sequenced in a study of OX40 agonist ivuxolimab in advanced cancers. TCRdb's copy holds only in-frame clones and misses some; the assay was immunoSEQ multiplex PCR. The table includes 100,000 or so clones, approximately 90% detected once. The sequencing here drew on CD4+ or CD8+ T cells sorted from blood, taken in a trial of the OX40 agonist ivuxolimab. These receptors were collected from an adult with an advanced solid tumor such as melanoma, head and neck, liver or kidney cancer. Both conserved end residues are part of each CDR3. Each record gives: J gene, V gene, D gene, clone size, CDR3 DNA, CDR3 protein. The D gene is left open where the match is weak. Only part of the rows carry a size: once, few, many, or a class if the clone is expanded.

j_gene: TRBJ2-1
v_gene: TRBV7-9
d_gene: -
abundance: -
CDR3nt: TGTGCCAGCAGCTTATCGGTGGCGCATGAGCAGTTCTTC
CDR3aa: CASSLSVAHEQFF

j_gene: TRBJ2-5
v_gene: TRBV7-9
d_gene: -
abundance: -
CDR3nt: TGTGCCAGCAGCTTAGTTAAAGAGACCCAGTACTTC
CDR3aa: CASSLVKETQYF

j_gene: TRBJ1-1
v_gene: TRBV5-4
d_gene: -
abundance: -
CDR3nt: TGTGCCAGCAGCCTGGTTAACACTGAAGCTTTCTTT
CDR3aa: CASSLVNTEAFF

j_gene: TRBJ2-1
v_gene: TRBV18
d_gene: -
abundance: -
CDR3nt: TGTGCCAGCTCACCACCGAACCGGGATGAGCAGTTCTTC
CDR3aa: CASSPPNRDEQFF

j_gene: TRBJ2-7
v_gene: TRBV10-3
d_gene: -
abundance: -
CDR3nt: TGTGCCATCAGTGAACGGGCGGAGAGCTCCTACGAGCAGTACTTC
CDR3aa: CAISERAESSYEQYF

j_gene: TRBJ1-6
v_gene: TRBV4-2
d_gene: TRBD1
abundance: -
CDR3nt: TGTGCCAGCGGCCAAGACGGACAGGGCAATTCACCCCTCCACTTT
CDR3aa: CASGQDGQGNSPLHF

j_gene: TRBJ1-1
v_gene: TRBV28
d_gene: -
abundance: few
CDR3nt: TGTGCCACCGTCGGACAGCCGAACACTGAAGCTTTCTTT
CDR3aa: CATVGQPNTEAFF

j_gene: TRBJ1-4
v_gene: TRBV5-1
d_gene: -
abundance: -
CDR3nt: TGCGCCAGCAGCTTGCGGGGGCGAGGCCGCACTAATGAAAAACTGTTTTTT
CDR3aa: CASSLRGRGRTNEKLFF

j_gene: TRBJ2-6
v_gene: TRBV27
d_gene: TRBD1
abundance: -
CDR3nt: TGTGCCAGCAGTTACTCCGGGACAGGCGTCCTGACTTTC
CDR3aa: CASSYSGTGVLTF

j_gene: TRBJ2-1
v_gene: TRBV6-5
d_gene: TRBD2
abundance: -
CDR3nt: TGTGCCAGCAGTTACCGCCCTGAGACTAGCGCTGAGCAGTTCTTC
CDR3aa: CASSYRPETSAEQFF

j_gene: TRBJ2-3
v_gene: TRBV9
d_gene: TRBD2
abundance: -
CDR3nt: TGTGCCAGCAGCGTAGCTGTAGCTAGCGGGCTGAGCACAGATACGCAGTATTTT
CDR3aa: CASSVAVASGLSTDTQYF

j_gene: TRBJ1-2
v_gene: TRBV9
d_gene: -
abundance: -
CDR3nt: TGTGCCAGCAGCGTATTTGACCGGCCTGGCGAGGGGAGGTACACCTTC
CDR3aa: CASSVFDRPGEGRYTF

j_gene: TRBJ1-1
v_gene: TRBV7-9
d_gene: -
abundance: few
CDR3nt: TGTGCCAGCAGCTTTACAGGGAACACTGAAGCTTTCTTT
CDR3aa: CASSFTGNTEAFF

j_gene: TRBJ2-5
v_gene: TRBV7-8
d_gene: TRBD2
abundance: -
CDR3nt: TGTGCCAGCAGACCTTGGACTAGCGGGAGGGCACGCGAGACCCAGTACTTC
CDR3aa: CASRPWTSGRARETQYF

j_gene: TRBJ2-3
v_gene: TRBV2
d_gene: -
abundance: -
CDR3nt: TGTGCCAGCAGTCAGCTTACAGATACGCAGTATTTT
CDR3aa: CASSQLTDTQYF

j_gene: TRBJ1-4
v_gene: TRBV7-9
d_gene: -
abundance: -
CDR3nt: TGTGCCAGCGGACTCAAGGATGGCGAAAAACTGTTTTTT
CDR3aa: CASGLKDGEKLFF

j_gene: TRBJ2-6
v_gene: TRBV6-5
d_gene: -
abundance: -
CDR3nt: TGTGCCGCCAGGGGATCCGGGGCCAACGTCCTGACTTTC
CDR3aa: CAARGSGANVLTF

j_gene: TRBJ1-1
v_gene: TRBV2
d_gene: -
abundance: -
CDR3nt: TGTGCCAGTTCCGAGCGGGTCGTCACTGAAGCTTTCTTT
CDR3aa: CASSERVVTEAFF

j_gene: TRBJ2-5
v_gene: TRBV7-2
d_gene: TRBD2
abundance: few
CDR3nt: TGTGCCAGCAGCCGCGGGGGACTAGCGGGTCAAGAGACCCAGTACTTC
CDR3aa: CASSRGGLAGQETQYF

j_gene: TRBJ2-5
v_gene: TRBV27
d_gene: -
abundance: -
CDR3nt: TGTGCCAGCAGAGGGGTACAAGAGACCCAGTACTTC
CDR3aa: CASRGVQETQYF

j_gene: TRBJ1-5
v_gene: TRBV6-5
d_gene: -
abundance: once
CDR3nt: TGTGCCAGCAGTACCGATTATCGGAGTCAGCCCCAGCATTTT
CDR3aa: CASSTDYRSQPQHF

j_gene: TRBJ1-2
v_gene: TRBV2
d_gene: TRBD1
abundance: -
CDR3nt: TGTGCCAGCGTATCCGGGACAGGGGTTTTGGGCTACACCTTC
CDR3aa: CASVSGTGVLGYTF

j_gene: TRBJ2-1
v_gene: TRBV5-1
d_gene: TRBD2
abundance: -
CDR3nt: TGCGCCAGCATCCCCACCGGTCTAGCGGGAACAAATGAGCAGTTCTTC
CDR3aa: CASIPTGLAGTNEQFF

j_gene: TRBJ2-3
v_gene: TRBV10-3
d_gene: -
abundance: once
CDR3nt: TGTGCCATCAGAAACACAGATACGCAGTATTTT
CDR3aa: CAIRNTDTQYF

j_gene: TRBJ1-1
v_gene: TRBV7-2
d_gene: TRBD1
abundance: -
CDR3nt: TGTGCCAGCAGCCCTATCACAGGGGTCGGTGAAGCTTTCTTT
CDR3aa: CASSPITGVGEAFF

j_gene: TRBJ1-1
v_gene: TRBV7-3
d_gene: -
abundance: -
CDR3nt: TGTGCCAGCAGCTCGACAGTGAACACTGAAGCTTTCTTT
CDR3aa: CASSSTVNTEAFF

j_gene: TRBJ2-1
v_gene: TRBV4-1
d_gene: TRBD2
abundance: once
CDR3nt: TGCGCCAGCAGCCAAGGGACTAGCGGCACCTACAATGAGCAGTTCTTC
CDR3aa: CASSQGTSGTYNEQFF

j_gene: TRBJ2-1
v_gene: TRBV19
d_gene: -
abundance: once
CDR3nt: TGTGCCAGTAGTATAAGAAGCGGATCCAATGAGCAGTTCTTC
CDR3aa: CASSIRSGSNEQFF

j_gene: TRBJ2-2
v_gene: TRBV6-8
d_gene: -
abundance: -
CDR3nt: TGTGCCAGCAGTTACTCGATGGGGGTAGTCAGGGGCGCCGGGGAGCTGTTTTTT
CDR3aa: CASSYSMGVVRGAGELFF

j_gene: TRBJ2-7
v_gene: TRBV28
d_gene: -
abundance: -
CDR3nt: TGTGCCAGCAGTTTTGTCCTAGCATTAAAAAGCTCCTACGAGCAGTACTTC
CDR3aa: CASSFVLALKSSYEQYF

j_gene: TRBJ1-5
v_gene: TRBV5-6
d_gene: -
abundance: -
CDR3nt: TGTGCCAGCAGCTGGGGGAGCAATCAGCCCCAGCATTTT
CDR3aa: CASSWGSNQPQHF

j_gene: TRBJ2-3
v_gene: TRBV10-3
d_gene: TRBD2
abundance: -
CDR3nt: TGTGCCATTCGACTAGCGGGAGGCACAGATACGCAGTATTTT
CDR3aa: CAIRLAGGTDTQYF

j_gene: TRBJ2-7
v_gene: TRBV14
d_gene: -
abundance: -
CDR3nt: TGTGCCAGCAGCTTACGCAGGGTACCGGCCGGGGAGCAGTACTTC
CDR3aa: CASSLRRVPAGEQYF

j_gene: TRBJ2-7
v_gene: TRBV30
d_gene: -
abundance: -
CDR3nt: TGTGCCTGGAGTTTATTATCGACGGTTGGAAGATACGAGCAGTACTTC
CDR3aa: CAWSLLSTVGRYEQYF

j_gene: TRBJ2-3
v_gene: TRBV4-3
d_gene: -
abundance: -
CDR3nt: TGCGCCAGCAGCCTAGGGGGGCAGGGGCAGGGTACGCAGTATTTT
CDR3aa: CASSLGGQGQGTQYF

j_gene: TRBJ2-1
v_gene: TRBV2
d_gene: -
abundance: -
CDR3nt: TGTGCCAGCAGTGAAACGAGGAGCTCCTACAATGAGCAGTTCTTC
CDR3aa: CASSETRSSYNEQFF

j_gene: TRBJ2-3
v_gene: TRBV6-5
d_gene: -
abundance: -
CDR3nt: TGTGCCAGCAGTTATCAGAAGGGAGGCCGGGATACGCAGTATTTT
CDR3aa: CASSYQKGGRDTQYF

j_gene: TRBJ1-4
v_gene: TRBV10-2
d_gene: -
abundance: -
CDR3nt: TGCGCCAGCAGTGGAACCCAGGGAAGTAGTGAAAAACTGTTTTTT
CDR3aa: CASSGTQGSSEKLFF

j_gene: TRBJ2-1
v_gene: TRBV30
d_gene: -
abundance: -
CDR3nt: TGTGCCTGGAGCCTTAACAATGAGCAGTTCTTC
CDR3aa: CAWSLNNEQFF

j_gene: TRBJ2-5
v_gene: TRBV5-1
d_gene: -
abundance: few
CDR3nt: TGCGCCAGCAGCGCCCAAGAGACCCAGTACTTC
CDR3aa: CASSAQETQYF

j_gene: TRBJ2-1
v_gene: TRBV7-2
d_gene: -
abundance: -
CDR3nt: TGTGCCAGCAGGGCTGAGGGGCGCTCCTACAATGAGCAGTTCTTC
CDR3aa: CASRAEGRSYNEQFF

j_gene: TRBJ1-3
v_gene: TRBV6-1
d_gene: -
abundance: -
CDR3nt: TGTGCCGGCCGGGAGGGTTCGAACTCTGGAAACACCATATATTTT
CDR3aa: CAGREGSNSGNTIYF

j_gene: TRBJ1-2
v_gene: TRBV11-2
d_gene: -
abundance: -
CDR3nt: TGTGCCAGCAGCTTTGGGAGGTCTGGCTACACCTTC
CDR3aa: CASSFGRSGYTF

j_gene: TRBJ1-6
v_gene: TRBV30
d_gene: TRBD1
abundance: -
CDR3nt: TGTGCCTGGAGTACAGGGGGCGGGAATTCACCCCTCCACTTT
CDR3aa: CAWSTGGGNSPLHF

j_gene: TRBJ1-1
v_gene: TRBV5-1
d_gene: -
abundance: -
CDR3nt: TGCGCCAGCAGCTTAGCCGGGGGAGGCACTGAAGCTTTCTTT
CDR3aa: CASSLAGGGTEAFF

j_gene: TRBJ2-3
v_gene: TRBV19
d_gene: TRBD2
abundance: -
CDR3nt: TGTGCCAGTAGTGCCCTCGGGACTAGCGGGAGGGAGGCGCAGTATTTT
CDR3aa: CASSALGTSGREAQYF